This T cell receptor (beta chain) came from a study of cytomegalovirus exposure and HLA in healthy donors. Whole-study context: Out of 150 million to 200 million T cells, an earlier analysis found 117 million unique TCR beta sequences in total. A preliminary data release comprised tens of millions of unique TCRs obtained from HLA-typed donors.

CDR3 size: 12 residues. Germline CDR1 is GTSNPN and CDR2 is SVGIG (reference sequence). V lost 2 bases, J lost 14 bases, and 13 bases lay in between. General study findings and limits: It was likely that a cluster of highly shared sequence variants was a sequencing artifact. Some public TCRs appeared in many individuals, while most sequences were rare.

This clone was counted a few times. Its target is unknown. Use of 60 Vbeta and 13 Jbeta primers characterized the PCR. Repertoires were generated with immunoSEQ multiplex PCR, while TCRdb's copy carries only in-frame clones and drops some. The sample carries 150,000 to 200,000 clones, approximately 12% recorded once. J is TRBJ1-6 and V is TRBV30; TRBD1 might be the D (6 bases). This TCR was sampled from a man between 45 and 60 years old in good health and CMV-seropositive. Sequencing was done on a sample of PBMCs. The CDR3 DNA reads TGTGCCTGGAGTCCGGGGGGCAAGGCCCTCCACTTT. Amino acid sequence: CAWSPGGKALHF. Variable domain in full (rest from reference TRBV30 and TRBJ1-6): SQTIHQWPATLVQPVGSPLSLECTVEGTSNPNLYWYRQAAGRGLQLLFYSVGIGQISSEVPQNLSASRPQDRQFILSSKKLLLSDSGFYLCAWSPGGKALHFGNGTRLTVT.